A selection of T cell receptor beta chains follows, all from one sample in a study of blood T cell repertoires in COVID-19. Clones were sequenced by immunoSEQ multiplex PCR, and TCRdb holds only the in-frame ones, with some missing. The sample holds about 380,000 clones, roughly 91% seen once. Sequencing was done on a sample of PBMCs or T cells enriched from blood (not recorded which). These receptors all stem from a woman aged 18-29 years who had recovered from COVID-19. Each CDR3 is given with its conserved first and last residue. Fields, in order: clone size, J gene, V gene, D gene, CDR3 DNA, CDR3 protein. D genes are given only for firm matches. Clone size is shown for a subset of rows, as once, few, many or a class of expanded clone.

size: few
J: TRBJ1-5
V: TRBV21-1
D: -
DNA: TGTGCCAGCCCTGAAGGACAGGGAGGTAATCAGCCCCAGCATTTT
CDR3: CASPEGQGGNQPQHF

size: -
J: TRBJ1-2
V: TRBV9
D: TRBD1
DNA: TGTGCCAGCGCCCGGGACAGGGTTTCCTATGGCTACACCTTC
CDR3: CASARDRVSYGYTF

size: -
J: TRBJ2-2
V: TRBV30
D: TRBD1
DNA: TGTGCCTGGAGGTGGAGGCGGACAGGGGCGAACGGGGAGCTGTTTTTT
CDR3: CAWRWRRTGANGELFF

size: -
J: TRBJ1-1
V: TRBV2
D: -
DNA: TGTGCCAGCCGCTCGGGGGTTCGCACTGAAGCTTTCTTT
CDR3: CASRSGVRTEAFF

size: few
J: TRBJ1-1
V: TRBV19
D: -
DNA: TGTGCCAGTAGTAAGACCGATCTCCGGGAAGAAGCTTTCTTT
CDR3: CASSKTDLREEAFF

size: few
J: TRBJ2-3
V: TRBV6-1
D: TRBD2
DNA: TGTGCCAGCAGTGCATGGACGGGGAGGGACACAGATACGCAGTATTTT
CDR3: CASSAWTGRDTDTQYF

size: -
J: TRBJ1-3
V: TRBV6-6
D: -
DNA: TGTGCCAGCAGTTACCGAGAAACTGGAAACACCATATATTTT
CDR3: CASSYRETGNTIYF

size: -
J: TRBJ1-2
V: TRBV29-1
D: -
DNA: TGCAGCGTTGAAGGAGGTTCAGGGAATAGCGGCTATGGCTACACCTTC
CDR3: CSVEGGSGNSGYGYTF

size: -
J: TRBJ2-1
V: TRBV10-3
D: TRBD2
DNA: TGTGCCATCAGGGAGACTAGCGGGGAGCACAATGAGCAGTTCTTC
CDR3: CAIRETSGEHNEQFF

size: -
J: TRBJ2-5
V: TRBV18
D: -
DNA: TGTGCCAGCTCACCACGGGTTAGCCGCCAAGAGACCCAGTACTTC
CDR3: CASSPRVSRQETQYF

size: -
J: TRBJ2-1
V: TRBV6-5
D: TRBD2
DNA: TGTGCCAGCAGACGACTAGCGGGGGGGCAAAATGAGCAGTTCTTC
CDR3: CASRRLAGGQNEQFF

size: -
J: TRBJ1-2
V: TRBV2
D: TRBD1
DNA: TGTGCCAGCGTAGTGTTGGGAGAGGGGGCTACGAATGGCTACACCTTC
CDR3: CASVVLGEGATNGYTF

size: -
J: TRBJ1-1
V: TRBV19
D: -
DNA: TGTGCCAGTAGTCCAGGGCTGAACACTGAAGCTTTCTTT
CDR3: CASSPGLNTEAFF

size: -
J: TRBJ2-7
V: TRBV5-3
D: TRBD2
DNA: TGTGCCAGAAGCTCCTTAAGGGCGGGGGCCTACGAGCAGTACTTC
CDR3: CARSSLRAGAYEQYF

size: -
J: TRBJ2-6
V: TRBV18
D: -
DNA: TGTGCCAGCTCACCAAGTCGGGGCTCTGGGGCCAACGTCCTGACTTTC
CDR3: CASSPSRGSGANVLTF

size: -
J: TRBJ1-5
V: TRBV30
D: -
DNA: TGTGCCTGGAGTCGGCGGGTTCCTCATCAGCCCCAGCATTTT
CDR3: CAWSRRVPHQPQHF

size: -
J: TRBJ2-7
V: TRBV6-5
D: -
DNA: TGTGCCAGCAGTTACTTTCAGGGCTCCTACGAGCAGTACTTC
CDR3: CASSYFQGSYEQYF

size: -
J: TRBJ2-3
V: TRBV9
D: -
DNA: TGTGCCAGCGGTTGGGGCGGGGCCCTCACAGATACGCAGTATTTT
CDR3: CASGWGGALTDTQYF

size: -
J: TRBJ2-7
V: TRBV4-3
D: -
DNA: TGCGCCAGCAGCCAAGAAGCAGCGGGCTACGAGCAGTACTTC
CDR3: CASSQEAAGYEQYF

size: -
J: TRBJ2-7
V: TRBV5-4
D: TRBD1
DNA: TGTGCCAGCAGCCCTGCTCCGGGACAGGGAGGGGACGAGCAGTACTTC
CDR3: CASSPAPGQGGDEQYF

size: -
J: TRBJ2-2
V: TRBV19
D: -
DNA: TGTGCCAGTAGTATAGCGGGTGGGGAGCTGTTTTTT
CDR3: CASSIAGGELFF

size: -
J: TRBJ1-1
V: TRBV12-5
D: -
DNA: TGTGCTAGTGGTTTGGTTCGTCGGGGGGCGGGAAACGCTGAAGCTTTCTTT
CDR3: CASGLVRRGAGNAEAFF

size: -
J: TRBJ2-7
V: TRBV5-6
D: TRBD1
DNA: TGTGCCAGCAGCCCCGGGACAGATTCCTACGAGCAGTACTTC
CDR3: CASSPGTDSYEQYF

size: -
J: TRBJ1-1
V: TRBV16
D: -
DNA: TGTGCCAGCAGCCAACCCCCCGGGGGGGTTACTGAAGCTTTCTTT
CDR3: CASSQPPGGVTEAFF

size: -
J: TRBJ1-2
V: TRBV7-9
D: -
DNA: TGTGCCCTCGGTAGAGGGCACTATGGCTACACCTTC
CDR3: CALGRGHYGYTF

size: -
J: TRBJ2-3
V: TRBV4-1
D: TRBD1
DNA: TGCGCCAGCAGCGCAATGGGACAGGGCGTCCCAGATACGCAGTATTTT
CDR3: CASSAMGQGVPDTQYF

size: -
J: TRBJ2-5
V: TRBV6-5
D: -
DNA: TGTGCCAGCAGGCAAGGTAGCGGCCTTGAGACCCAGTACTTC
CDR3: CASRQGSGLETQYF

size: -
J: TRBJ2-3
V: TRBV9
D: TRBD1
DNA: TGTGCCAGCAGCACCAACCCTCAGGGGGCCGGAGATACGCAGTATTTT
CDR3: CASSTNPQGAGDTQYF

size: once
J: TRBJ1-1
V: TRBV7-3
D: -
DNA: TGTGCCAGCAGCTTGAACGGGGGGAACACTGAAGCTTTCTTT
CDR3: CASSLNGGNTEAFF

size: -
J: TRBJ1-4
V: TRBV3-1/TRBV3-2
D: -
DNA: TGTGCCAGCAGCCAAGGGAAGAGGGAAAAACTGTTTTTT
CDR3: CASSQGKREKLFF

size: -
J: TRBJ1-2
V: TRBV9
D: -
DNA: TGTGCCAGCAGCGTAGGGACAGAGTTTCCTAACTATGGCTACACCTTC
CDR3: CASSVGTEFPNYGYTF

size: once
J: TRBJ1-6
V: TRBV28
D: TRBD1
DNA: TGTGCCAGCAGCCCAGACAGGGCCGCGCCCCTCCACTTT
CDR3: CASSPDRAAPLHF

size: -
J: TRBJ2-7
V: TRBV7-3
D: TRBD2
DNA: TGTGCCAGCAGCTTGCCTGGGGCGGGGGGTTCTAACGAGCAGTACTTC
CDR3: CASSLPGAGGSNEQYF

size: -
J: TRBJ1-2
V: TRBV6-5
D: -
DNA: TGTGCCAGCAGTTATTCCGGGAACTATGGCTACACCTTC
CDR3: CASSYSGNYGYTF

size: -
J: TRBJ2-5
V: TRBV19
D: TRBD1
DNA: TGTGCCAGTACTAACTCGATCACAGGGGGCCAAGAGACCCAGTACTTC
CDR3: CASTNSITGGQETQYF

size: once
J: TRBJ2-1
V: TRBV11-2
D: TRBD1
DNA: TGTGCCAGCAGCTTGGAAGGGACAGGGGTTTACAATGAGCAGTTCTTC
CDR3: CASSLEGTGVYNEQFF

size: -
J: TRBJ2-7
V: TRBV11-3
D: TRBD1
DNA: TGTGCCAGCAGCTCCAGGGGGCGAGGCGAGCAGTACTTC
CDR3: CASSSRGRGEQYF

size: -
J: TRBJ1-2
V: TRBV12-5
D: -
DNA: TGTGCTAGTGGTTTGGCCACACAGAGTGCCTACACCTTC
CDR3: CASGLATQSAYTF

size: -
J: TRBJ1-1
V: TRBV7-9
D: TRBD1
DNA: TGTGCCAGCAGCTACCCCGGGACAGCTGCTCTTAACACTGAAGCTTTCTTT
CDR3: CASSYPGTAALNTEAFF

size: -
J: TRBJ2-5
V: TRBV7-9
D: TRBD1
DNA: TGTGCCAGCAGCTACAGGGGCGAGGAGACCCAGTACTTC
CDR3: CASSYRGEETQYF

size: -
J: TRBJ1-6
V: TRBV6-1
D: -
DNA: TGTGCCAGCAGTGAAGTCTTCGGTTCACCCCTCCACTTT
CDR3: CASSEVFGSPLHF

size: -
J: TRBJ2-7
V: TRBV6-5
D: TRBD1
DNA: TGTGCCAGCAGTTACTCGGGACAGTTCGACGAGCAGTACTTC
CDR3: CASSYSGQFDEQYF

size: -
J: TRBJ1-2
V: TRBV30
D: -
DNA: TGTGCCTGGACCAGAGGAACGAGCGGCTACACCTTC
CDR3: CAWTRGTSGYTF

size: -
J: TRBJ2-7
V: TRBV29-1
D: -
DNA: TGCAGCGTTGGAGGGGAGGCCTACGAGCAGTACTTC
CDR3: CSVGGEAYEQYF

size: -
J: TRBJ1-5
V: TRBV10-3
D: -
DNA: TGTGCCATCAGTGAGACTAAACTCCAGGGTTCGGGCAATCAGCCCCAGCATTTT
CDR3: CAISETKLQGSGNQPQHF

size: -
J: TRBJ1-2
V: TRBV9
D: -
DNA: TGTGCCAGCAGCGCCATGGGCGGGGGCTACACCTTC
CDR3: CASSAMGGGYTF

size: -
J: TRBJ2-3
V: TRBV5-1
D: TRBD2
DNA: TGCGCCAGCCGGGTGGGAGGGGTAGCGGCTAGCACAGATACGCAGTATTTT
CDR3: CASRVGGVAASTDTQYF

size: -
J: TRBJ2-5
V: TRBV2
D: -
DNA: TGTGCCGGAAGGACAGACGGAGAGACCCAGTACTTC
CDR3: CAGRTDGETQYF

size: once
J: TRBJ2-3
V: TRBV5-1
D: TRBD2
DNA: TGCGCCAGCAGCGCGGGACTAGCGGGGGGGCAATCAGATACGCAGTATTTT
CDR3: CASSAGLAGGQSDTQYF

size: few
J: TRBJ1-2
V: TRBV24-1
D: -
DNA: TGTGCCACCAGTGTGAACAGAATAAACTATGGCTACACCTTC
CDR3: CATSVNRINYGYTF

size: -
J: TRBJ1-2
V: TRBV27
D: -
DNA: TGTGCCAGCAGTTTGCGGGGGGTCGATGGCTACACCTTC
CDR3: CASSLRGVDGYTF

size: few
J: TRBJ2-7
V: TRBV4-2
D: -
DNA: TGTGCCAGCAGCCAGGTTCTTGGCGGGTCCTACGAGCAGTACTTC
CDR3: CASSQVLGGSYEQYF

size: -
J: TRBJ2-1
V: TRBV18
D: TRBD2
DNA: TGTGCCAGCTCACCACTACTAGCGGGGGCCGGCCATGAGCAGTTCTTC
CDR3: CASSPLLAGAGHEQFF

size: -
J: TRBJ2-1
V: TRBV4-1
D: -
DNA: TGCGCCAGCAGCCAAGCGACAGACCCCTACAATGAGCAGTTCTTC
CDR3: CASSQATDPYNEQFF

size: -
J: TRBJ1-2
V: TRBV6-5
D: TRBD1
DNA: TGTGCCAGCAGACCCAGAGAGACAGGGGCCGTCTACACCTTC
CDR3: CASRPRETGAVYTF

size: -
J: TRBJ2-3
V: TRBV5-4
D: TRBD2
DNA: TGTGCCAGCAGCCCTCAACAGACTAGCGGGGGGGATACGCAGTATTTT
CDR3: CASSPQQTSGGDTQYF

size: -
J: TRBJ2-5
V: TRBV11-3
D: -
DNA: TGTGCCAGCAGCGCTAGGGGGCAAGAGACCCAGTACTTC
CDR3: CASSARGQETQYF

size: -
J: TRBJ1-2
V: TRBV10-3
D: -
DNA: TGTGCCATCAGTGAGTCGAACAGTAACAACTATGGCTACACCTTC
CDR3: CAISESNSNNYGYTF

size: -
J: TRBJ1-1
V: TRBV6-5
D: TRBD1
DNA: TGTGCCAGCAGTTACTCGAGAGGGGGCAACACTGAAGCTTTCTTT
CDR3: CASSYSRGGNTEAFF

size: -
J: TRBJ1-6
V: TRBV14
D: -
DNA: TGTGCCAGCAGCCAACAGTATTCCAATTCACCCCTCCACTTT
CDR3: CASSQQYSNSPLHF